This paragraph reports one TCR beta chain. Its target is not known. V lost 3 bases to trimming and J lost 8 bases; unmatched junction nucleotides: 5. CDR3 length equals 15 residues. CDR1 and CDR2 (germline): SGHDN, FVKESK. TCRdb's table, derived via immunoSEQ multiplex PCR, lists solely in-frame clones and lacks some. The data contain over 8,500 clones, roughly 85% of them singletons. The sample belongs to a study of T cell clonotyping in hematopoietic cell transplantation. Study-level results: After transplant, recipient diversity fell while pathologically expanded clonotypes grew through day 180. No sorting was done, leaving CD4 and CD8 contributions mixed.

Recipient blood drawn about 28 days pretransplant and days 30, 100, 180 after. V is TRBV14 and J is TRBJ1-6; 9 bases fit TRBD1. The TCR sequence derives from a female patient aged 50 to 60 who had an allogeneic stem cell transplant from a related donor, so the T cells may come from the graft donor. Some clones in this sample may be carry-over from other donors' samples. The sample here was peripheral blood mononuclear cells, taken 180 days after allogeneic stem cell transplant. CDR3 region: CASSHTGTGYSPLHF. CDR3 nucleotide sequence: TGTGCCAGCAGCCACACCGGGACAGGGTATTCACCCCTCCACTTT. The full variable domain, completed using reference TRBV14 and TRBJ1-6, is EAGVTQFPSHSVIEKGQTVTLRCDPISGHDNLYWYRRVMGKEIKFLLHFVKESKQDESGMPNNRFLAERTGGTYSTLKVQPAELEDSGVYFCASSHTGTGYSPLHFGNGTRLTVT.